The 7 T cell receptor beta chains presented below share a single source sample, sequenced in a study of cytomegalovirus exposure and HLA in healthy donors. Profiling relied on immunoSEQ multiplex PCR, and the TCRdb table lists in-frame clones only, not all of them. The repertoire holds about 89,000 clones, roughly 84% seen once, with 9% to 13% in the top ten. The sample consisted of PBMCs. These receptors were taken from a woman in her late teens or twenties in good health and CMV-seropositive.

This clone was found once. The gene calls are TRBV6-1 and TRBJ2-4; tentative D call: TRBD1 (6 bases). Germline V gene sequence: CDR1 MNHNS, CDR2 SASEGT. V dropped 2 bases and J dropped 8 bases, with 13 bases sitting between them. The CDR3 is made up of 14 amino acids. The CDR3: CASSEQGPRYIQYF. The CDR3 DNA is TGTGCCAGCAGTGAACAGGGGCCGCGGTACATTCAGTACTTC.

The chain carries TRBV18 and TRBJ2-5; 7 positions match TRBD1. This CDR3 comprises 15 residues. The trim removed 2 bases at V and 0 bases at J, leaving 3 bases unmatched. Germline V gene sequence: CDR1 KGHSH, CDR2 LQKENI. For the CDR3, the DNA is TGTGCCAGCTCACCATACAGGGGAAACCAAGAGACCCAGTACTTC. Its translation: CASSPYRGNQETQYF.

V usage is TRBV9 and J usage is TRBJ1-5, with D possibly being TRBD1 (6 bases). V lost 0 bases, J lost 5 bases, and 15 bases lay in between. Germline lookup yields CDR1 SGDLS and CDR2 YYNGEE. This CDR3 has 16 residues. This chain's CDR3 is CASSVELRGWDQPQHF. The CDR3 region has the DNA TGTGCCAGCAGCGTAGAGCTTAGGGGGTGGGATCAGCCCCAGCATTTT.

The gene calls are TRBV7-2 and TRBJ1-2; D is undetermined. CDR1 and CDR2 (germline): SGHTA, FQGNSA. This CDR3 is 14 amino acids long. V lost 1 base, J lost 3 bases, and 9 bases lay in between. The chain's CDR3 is CASSLGPSDYGYTF. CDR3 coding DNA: TGTGCCAGCAGCTTAGGACCTAGCGACTATGGCTACACCTTC.

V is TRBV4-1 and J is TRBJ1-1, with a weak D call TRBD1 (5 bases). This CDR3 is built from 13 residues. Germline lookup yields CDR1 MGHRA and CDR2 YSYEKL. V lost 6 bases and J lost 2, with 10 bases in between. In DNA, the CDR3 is TGCGCCAGCAGGATGGGGGGTAACACTGAAGCTTTCTTT. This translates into CASRMGGNTEAFF.

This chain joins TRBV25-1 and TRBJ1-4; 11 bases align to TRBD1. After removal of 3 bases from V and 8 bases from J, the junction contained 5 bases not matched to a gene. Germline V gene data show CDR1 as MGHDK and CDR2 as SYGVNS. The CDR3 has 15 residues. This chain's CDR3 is CASSEPGQGEEKLFF. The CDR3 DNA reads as TGTGCCAGCAGTGAGCCGGGACAGGGGGAAGAAAAACTGTTTTTT.

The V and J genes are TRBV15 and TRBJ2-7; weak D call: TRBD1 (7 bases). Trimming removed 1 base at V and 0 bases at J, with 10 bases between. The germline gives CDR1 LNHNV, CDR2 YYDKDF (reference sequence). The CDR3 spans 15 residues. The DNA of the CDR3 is TGTGCCACCAGCAGAGGACAGGGAGGCTCCTACGAGCAGTACTTC. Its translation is CATSRGQGGSYEQYF.